What follows is one T cell receptor (beta chain) and its context. Its antigen remains unidentified. The data are from a study of shared clonotypes between healthy human individuals. Germline V CDR1 and CDR2: MNHNS, SASEGT. The V gene end was trimmed by 2 bases and the J gene end by 8 bases; junction bases not matched to a gene: 9. The length of the CDR3 is 15 residues. Nashville, Tennessee was home to all donors, who were Caucasian adults. Study-level points and caveats: Blood was the sole source, and tissue repertoires probably differ.

Evenly divided among several immunoSEQ plates was the genomic DNA of each subset. Sequenced by immunoSEQ multiplex PCR; TCRdb stores in-frame clones only, minus some. The sample consists of about 1.5 million clones, 95% to 99% of them appearing once. The V gene is TRBV6-1, the J gene TRBJ2-1; 7 bases map to TRBD1. The origin of this receptor is a man younger than 45 in good health. The sample consisted of naive CD4+ T cells sorted from blood. The subset: CD45RA+ positively selected. The DNA of the CDR3 is TGTGCCAGCAGTGAAAATGCAGGGGGAAGGGATGAGCAGTTCTTC. Translating it yields CASSENAGGRDEQFF.